This TCR beta chain emerged from a study of prognosis after radiotherapy for stage I lung cancer. Study details: Squamous cell carcinoma affected about 7 patients, adenocarcinoma about twelve. Concurrent therapy was given to no patient receiving stereotactic body radiotherapy.

CT and PET/CT showed node-negative disease in all patients, none of whom had received prior chemotherapy or radiotherapy or had other malignancies. Multiplex PCR, run in two rounds, amplified TCR beta CDR3 from genomic DNA. Amplification in first-round PCR relied on primers specific to each TRBV and TRBJ gene. TCRdb itself ran the multiplex PCR reads through MiXCR, one entry per CDR3 protein. The sample contains 15,000 to 20,000 distinct CDR3 sequences, around half of which appear only once. Whole-study findings and limits: Shannon entropy (measured after stereotactic body radiation therapy) was lower in patients who went on to develop distant metastases.

This clonotype was recorded many times. Antigen: not known. Trimming at V came to 6 bases and at J to 5 bases, leaving 11 bases not matched to a gene. The CDR3 is 15 residues long. Germline lookup yields CDR1 MDHEN and CDR2 SYDVKM. This chain uses TRBV28 with TRBJ2-7, with 9 bases lining up with TRBD1. This TCR was sampled from a donor over 45 with non-small cell lung cancer. Source: PBMCs, taken before or after stereotactic body radiation therapy (not recorded which). CDR3 DNA sequence: TGTGCCAGCAGCAGTCCCGGGACAGGGTTTAACGAGCAGTACTTC. It yields the protein CASSSPGTGFNEQYF.